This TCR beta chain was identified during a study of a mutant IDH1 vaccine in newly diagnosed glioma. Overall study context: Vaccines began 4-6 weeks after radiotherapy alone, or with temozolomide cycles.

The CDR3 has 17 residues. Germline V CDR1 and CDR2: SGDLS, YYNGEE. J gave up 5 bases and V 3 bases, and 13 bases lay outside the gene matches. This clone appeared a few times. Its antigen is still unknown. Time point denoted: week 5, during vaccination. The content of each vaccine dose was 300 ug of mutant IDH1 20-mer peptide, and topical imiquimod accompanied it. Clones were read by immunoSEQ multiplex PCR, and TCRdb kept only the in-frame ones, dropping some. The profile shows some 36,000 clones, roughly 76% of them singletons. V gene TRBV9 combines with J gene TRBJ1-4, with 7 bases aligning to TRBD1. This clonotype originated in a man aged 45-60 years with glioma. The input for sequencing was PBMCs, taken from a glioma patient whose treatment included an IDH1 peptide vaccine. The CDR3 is CASSATLNRGINEKLFF. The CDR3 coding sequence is TGTGCCAGCAGCGCAACTCTGAACAGGGGAATAAATGAAAAACTGTTTTTT.